This TCR beta chain was sequenced during a study of blood T cell repertoires in COVID-19 (dated by TCRdb to 2018 to 2021). Turning to the overall study: Samples covering the acute and convalescent phases of COVID-19 were provided by collaborators in the United States, Italy and Spain. Nearly every sample came with metadata listing a de-identified subject ID, COVID-19 status, age in years and sex. The repertoires were made available in a free public database intended to serve as a resource for research on the immune response to SARS-CoV-2. Where available, HLA class I and class II types were taken from metadata supplied by the sample provider and were not determined by assay-based typing. The dataset comprised deeply sampled blood TCRbeta repertoires from subjects exposed to, actively infected with, or recovered from COVID-19. The samples were drawn from the first 160 participants of the ongoing ImmuneRACE study and from 1,200 or so subjects provided by 6 global collaborators. The prospective study material was composed of cDNA or gDNA derived from T cells, B-cell-depleted T cells, or PBMCs.

Whole blood was collected in K2EDTA tubes by collaborating institutions according to the institutions' own protocols. For TCRbeta analysis, collaborators shipped samples in one of three forms: frozen whole blood, isolated PBMCs, or DNA extracted from either of those sample types. The study at large found these results: The quantity of clinical and demographic metadata differed by source and by participant and was supplied without curation.

Worth noting for this clone: The specificity of this receptor is unknown. Base-call qualities are not available, and no considerably larger clone is one nucleotide away.

Deletion took 0 bases off V and 8 bases off J, with a span of 8 bases between the germline ends. The CDR3 numbers 12 residues from cysteine through phenylalanine. Solely the CDR3 DNA is kept, with 36 bases framed from the first base. TCRbeta CDR3 regions were amplified from genomic DNA using the immunoSEQ Assay, a bias-controlled multiplex PCR. The paper's data handling went like this. Nucleated cell counts per sample were estimated from amplification of reference gene primers within the assay. To quantify the absolute abundance of each unique TCRbeta CDR3 rearrangement, sequence reads were collapsed and filtered. Productive Simpson clonality was computed per sample as the square root of Simpson's diversity index over productive rearrangements. TCRdb mirrors the immuneACCESS table, restricted to in-frame sequences. Some clones are absent from its copies; in checked studies, under half trace to an unresolved V gene, and the reason for the others is unknown. The DNA was the basis for D and trimming; V, J and clone size are from that table. This sample lists around 50,000 clones; roughly 90% were detected once. The ten largest account for roughly 2.2% of the sample.

The sequence was obtained from a human donor in a cohort sampled during active COVID-19. The sample was peripheral blood. The rearranged segments are TRBV12-3 or TRBV12-4 and TRBJ2-7; the D gene cannot be named for sure. The DNA is as follows: TGTGCCAGCAGTTTAGCGCTAGTACAGCAGTACTTC. It is translated as CASSLALVQQYF.